This note documents a single T cell receptor (beta chain) sequence. From germline, CDR1 is SGDLS and CDR2 YYNGEE. Trimming removed 2 bases from V and 0 bases from J, with 9 bases in between. This CDR3 is 14 amino acids long. Profiling relied on immunoSEQ multiplex PCR, and the TCRdb table lists in-frame clones only, not all of them. The profile shows some 150,000 clones, around 82% of them singletons. This sample is part of a study of blood T cell repertoires in COVID-19. The clonotype comes from a woman aged 60-75 years with acute or convalescent COVID-19. Sequences were obtained from peripheral blood. The chain combines TRBV9 with TRBJ2-7; D is perhaps TRBD2 (5 bases). The CDR3 region has the DNA TGTGCCAGCAGCGTTGGACTCCACTCCTACGAGCAGTACTTC. This codes for CASSVGLHSYEQYF.